The 13 T cell receptor beta chains below come from one sample, sequenced in a study of blood T cell repertoires in COVID-19. Assay used: immunoSEQ multiplex PCR; TCRdb lists only in-frame clones, some missing. The sample holds hundreds of thousands of clones, roughly 86% seen once. The sequenced sample was PBMCs or T cells enriched from blood (not recorded which). All receptors derive from a woman aged 40 to 50 with acute COVID-19.

This chain connects TRBV7-9 to TRBJ1-2, with D possibly matching TRBD1 (6 bases). Deletions cut 4 bases from V and 8 bases from J, with 17 bases between. The germline V gene has CDR1 SEHNR and CDR2 FQNEAQ (reference sequence). The CDR3 runs to 14 residues. The CDR3 spells CASSSSSDRRGYTF. In DNA, the CDR3 is TGTGCCAGCAGCTCAAGCTCGGACAGAAGAGGCTACACCTTC. The full variable domain, with the rest looked up from reference TRBV7-9 and TRBJ1-2, is DTGVSQNPRHKITKRGQNVTFRCDPISEHNRLYWYRQTLGQGPEFLTYFQNEAQLEKSRLLSDRFSAERPKGSFSTLEIQRTEQGDSAMYLCASSSSSDRRGYTFGSGTRLTVV.

In DNA form, the CDR3 reads TGTGCCAGCTCGCCGACTAGCAGCCAAGAGACCCAGTACTTC. Translated, it gives CASSPTSSQETQYF. The chain has TRBV18 and TRBJ2-5; 7 bases fit TRBD2. The V and J ends lost 6 bases and 1 base, in that order; junction bases with no gene match: 5. This CDR3 region has 14 residues. In germline, CDR1 is KGHSH, CDR2 LQKENI.

The chain is built from TRBV11-3 and TRBJ2-3, with 8 bases lining up with TRBD2. The V and J ends lost 5 bases and 8 bases, in that order; junction bases with no gene match: 6. Germline CDR1 reads SGHNT; CDR2 reads YENEEA. The CDR3 sequence is 13 residues long. The CDR3 region is CASSPLAGLTQYF. The CDR3, as DNA: TGTGCCAGCAGCCCGTTAGCGGGACTTACGCAGTATTTT.

This chain uses TRBV12-5 with TRBJ2-4; 7 nucleotides line up with TRBD2. Losses at the gene ends were 1 base for V and 9 bases for J; bases not matched to a gene: 15. Germline V CDR1 and CDR2: LGHNT, FRNRAP. The CDR3 is made up of 17 amino acids. This CDR3 is CASGLGSQGTGEGIQYF. The CDR3 DNA is TGTGCTAGTGGTTTGGGCTCGCAGGGTACGGGGGAGGGCATTCAGTACTTC.

This clone was picked up a small number of times. The gene calls are TRBV3-1 (or the pseudogene TRBV3-2) and TRBJ1-3; TRBD1 is a possible D gene (5 bases). V was pared by 4 bases and J by 2 bases, with 15 bases between. The CDR3 contains 16 residues. Germline lookup yields CDR1 LGHDT and CDR2 YNNKEL (reference sequence). The CDR3 nucleotides are TGTGCCAGCAGCCCGGCGTTAGTGGGGCCTGGAAACACCATATATTTT. Its translation is CASSPALVGPGNTIYF.

This clone is a singleton in its sample. This chain connects TRBV6-5 to TRBJ1-1, with a tentative D call TRBD1 (6 bases). The CDR3 has 15 residues. V was clipped by 5 bases and J by 1 base, with 14 bases between them. Germline CDR1 reads MNHEY; CDR2 reads SVGAGI. This chain's CDR3 is CASSLRTVANTEAFF. The CDR3 DNA follows: TGTGCCAGCAGTCTTAGGACAGTGGCGAACACTGAAGCTTTCTTT.

V gene TRBV29-1 combines with J gene TRBJ2-1; 9 nucleotides match TRBD2. With V trimmed by 6 bases and J by 9 bases, 12 bases remained unmatched. The CDR3 covers 14 residues. Germline-derived CDR1 and CDR2 are SQVTM and ANQGSEA. CDR3 bases: TGCAGCGTCCCCCCGGGACTAGCCCGCGGTGAGCAGTTCTTC. It yields the protein CSVPPGLARGEQFF.

The chain carries TRBV2 and TRBJ2-5; D ambiguous. V was pared by 4 bases and J by 0 bases, with 6 bases between. The CDR3 totals 13 residues. CDR1 SNHLY and CDR2 FYNNEI come from the germline V gene. CDR3 amino acids: CASSGQNQETQYF. The CDR3 region has the DNA TGTGCCAGCAGTGGGCAGAACCAAGAGACCCAGTACTTC.

This chain connects TRBV11-2 to TRBJ1-1; TRBD1 matches at 7 bases. The CDR3 extends over 14 amino acids. The J segment lost 0 bases and the V segment lost 5 bases, leaving 3 bases of the junction unmatched. CDR1 SGHAT and CDR2 FQNNGV come from the germline V gene. The CDR3 sequence is CASSTDRLNTEAFF. The DNA for the CDR3 is TGTGCCAGCAGCACGGACAGGTTGAACACTGAAGCTTTCTTT.

This clone was seen only a few times. The chain joins TRBV7-8 to TRBJ2-5; D gene ambiguous. The CDR3 loop spans 14 amino acids. Trimming stripped 1 base from V and 4 bases from J, with 10 bases between. The germline gives CDR1 SGHVS, CDR2 FQNEAQ. In nucleotides, the CDR3 is TGTGCCAGCAGCTTAGTGGGCTATGTAGAGACCCAGTACTTC. Amino acid sequence: CASSLVGYVETQYF.

The CDR3: CASSSPGGNTEAFF. In DNA, the CDR3 is TGTGCCAGCAGCTCCCCGGGGGGGAACACTGAAGCTTTCTTT. V is TRBV5-4 and J is TRBJ1-1; a weak D match, TRBD1 (5 bases). CDR3 length: 14 amino acids. V was pared by 3 bases and J by 1 base, with 10 bases between. Per the germline V gene, CDR1 is SGHNT and CDR2 is YYREEE (reference sequence).

The rearrangement links TRBV30 to TRBJ2-2; weak D call: TRBD2 (6 bases). CDR1 GTSNPN and CDR2 SVGIG come from the germline V gene (reference sequence). The CDR3 contains 12 residues. The germline V and J ends were trimmed by 3 bases and 4 bases, with 6 bases remaining between them. The chain's CDR3 is CAWREGTGELFF. CDR3 in DNA: TGTGCCTGGAGGGAGGGCACCGGGGAGCTGTTTTTT.

The chain links TRBV30 to TRBJ2-1; weak D call: TRBD1 (5 bases). The CDR3 sequence is 13 residues long. V lost 2 bases and J lost 9, with 14 bases in between. From germline, CDR1 is GTSNPN and CDR2 SVGIG (reference sequence). CDR3 amino acids: CAWSWGQGIEQFF. CDR3 DNA: TGTGCCTGGAGTTGGGGCCAGGGTATTGAGCAGTTCTTC.